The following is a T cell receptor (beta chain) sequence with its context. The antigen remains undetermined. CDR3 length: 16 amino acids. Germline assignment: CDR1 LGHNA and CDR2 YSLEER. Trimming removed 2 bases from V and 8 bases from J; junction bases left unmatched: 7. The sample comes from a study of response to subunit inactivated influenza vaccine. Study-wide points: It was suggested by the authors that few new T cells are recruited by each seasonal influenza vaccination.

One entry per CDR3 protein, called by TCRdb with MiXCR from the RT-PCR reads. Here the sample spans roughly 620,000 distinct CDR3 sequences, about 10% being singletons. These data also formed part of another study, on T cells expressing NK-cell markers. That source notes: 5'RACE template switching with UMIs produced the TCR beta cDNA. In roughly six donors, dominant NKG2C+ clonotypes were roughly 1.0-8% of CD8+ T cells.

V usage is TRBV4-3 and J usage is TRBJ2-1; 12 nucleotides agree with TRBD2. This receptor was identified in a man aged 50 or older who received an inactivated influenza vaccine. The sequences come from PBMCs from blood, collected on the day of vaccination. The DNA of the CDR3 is TGCGCCAGCAGCCAAACGGCTGGACTAGCGGGGTATGAGCAGTTCTTC. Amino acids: CASSQTAGLAGYEQFF.